This TCR beta chain was captured by sequencing in a study of OX40 agonist ivuxolimab in advanced cancers. Overall study context: Ivuxolimab, an antibody acting as an agonist of OX40 (CD134), was used to treat patients. Mean age 60 years, range about 23 to 79; about 85% male.

Profiling relied on immunoSEQ multiplex PCR, and the TCRdb table lists in-frame clones only, not all of them. The table records roughly 77,000 clones, over 70% of them present only once. V gave up 7 bases and J gave up 7 bases; unmatched junction bases: 15. CDR1 is SEHNR, CDR2 FQNEAQ, per germline (reference sequence). The CDR3 totals 15 residues. This receptor was identified in an adult with an advanced solid tumor such as melanoma, head and neck, liver or kidney cancer. This sequence joins TRBV7-9 and TRBJ1-2, with TRBD1 identical over 7 bases. Sequenced material: CD4+ or CD8+ T cells sorted from blood, taken in a trial of the OX40 agonist ivuxolimab. CDR3 in amino acids: CASNLPGTELGGYTF. CDR3 coding DNA: TGTGCCAGCAATCTCCCCGGGACAGAGCTGGGTGGCTACACCTTC.